This is a list of T cell receptor beta chains from one sample in a study of shared clonotypes between healthy human individuals. Data came from immunoSEQ multiplex PCR; TCRdb stores just in-frame clones and leaves some out. The sample holds about 2.4 million clones, more than 85% seen once. Sequencing was performed on naive CD4+ T cells from PBMCs. The receptors were sampled from a man in his late teens or twenties in good health. Some clones in this sample may be carry-over from other donors' samples. Each CDR3 is given with its conserved first and last residue. The D gene is left open where the match is weak. Only some rows state a clone size, as once, few, many or a class for expanded clones.

TRBJ2-5 . TRBV29-1 once TGCAGCGTTGAAGTTGCGGGTCAAGAGACCCAGTACTTC CSVEVAGQETQYF
TRBJ2-7 . TRBV28 . TGTGCCAGCAGTCCAAACAGGGCGAGGGGCTACGAGCAGTACTTC CASSPNRARGYEQYF
TRBJ1-1 . TRBV6-1 . TGTGCCAGCGCAAGGAACACTGAAGCTTTCTTT CASARNTEAFF
TRBJ2-3 . TRBV5-1 . TGCGCCAGCAGCTTGGGCAGGGGACGCACACTAACAGATACGCAGTATTTT CASSLGRGRTLTDTQYF
TRBJ1-2 . TRBV5-1 . TGCGCCAGCAGCTTGGCCGAGGCAGAGAGAGACTACACCTTC CASSLAEAERDYTF
TRBJ1-5 . TRBV28 . TGTGCCAGCAGCATCCCAGGCAGGGGTTTGTGGGAGCCCCAGCATTTT CASSIPGRGLWEPQHF
TRBJ1-5 . TRBV6-6 . TGTGCCAGCAGTTACGGGGGGCGCAATCAGCCCCAGCATTTT CASSYGGRNQPQHF
TRBJ1-5 . TRBV27 . TGTGCCAGCAGTCCCCGCCCAGTGGTGGGCAATCAGCCCCAGCATTTT CASSPRPVVGNQPQHF
TRBJ2-5 . TRBV5-6 . TGTGCCAGCAGCCCCGTGGGGGAGACCCAGTACTTC CASSPVGETQYF
TRBJ2-7 TRBD2 TRBV19 . TGTGCCACTAATGCCCTTGGACTAGCGGGCGAGCAGTACTTC CATNALGLAGEQYF
TRBJ1-1 TRBD1 TRBV18 . TGTGCCAGCTCACGCCGGACAGGGGACACTGAAGCTTTCTTT CASSRRTGDTEAFF
TRBJ2-7 . TRBV11-2 once TGTGCCAGCATCCCGAGGGTGGGAGGCCACGAGCAGTACTTC CASIPRVGGHEQYF
TRBJ1-1 . TRBV7-3 . TGTGCCAGCAGCTTTCTGGCGTACACTGAAGCTTTCTTT CASSFLAYTEAFF
TRBJ2-7 . TRBV5-1 . TGCGCCAGCAGCTTCACGCCGGGACTGCGTGGCGAGCAGTACTTC CASSFTPGLRGEQYF
TRBJ2-3 . TRBV9 . TGTGCCAGCAGCGTAGATCCGAGGGGCACAGATACGCAGTATTTT CASSVDPRGTDTQYF
TRBJ1-5 . TRBV6-1 . TGTGCCAGCAGTCCCCAGATCTATCAGCCCCAGCATTTT CASSPQIYQPQHF
TRBJ2-5 TRBD2 TRBV2 . TGTGCCACCACAGCTAGCGGGCTAGGAGAGCAGTACTTC CATTASGLGEQYF
TRBJ2-7 TRBD2 TRBV19 . TGTGCCAGTAGTACCTCCCCGGGACTATCTGCCGAGCAGTACTTC CASSTSPGLSAEQYF
TRBJ2-5 . TRBV18 . TGTGCCAGCTCACCACAGTTGGAGACCCAGTACTTC CASSPQLETQYF
TRBJ2-1 . TRBV4-3 . TGCGCCAGCAGCCAAGACCGGACGAGAAACTCCTACAATGAGCAGTTCTTC CASSQDRTRNSYNEQFF
TRBJ2-1 TRBD2 TRBV5-6 . TGTGCCAGCAGCCTCCGACTAGCGGGACCAGTGCGGCGGTTCTTC CASSLRLAGPVRRFF
TRBJ2-2 . TRBV9 once TGTGCCAGCAGCGTTCCGGGACTTCCCACCGGGGAGCTGTTTTTT CASSVPGLPTGELFF
TRBJ2-1 . TRBV27 once TGTGCCAGCAGTCCCGCGCCGATAACCTACAATGAGCAGTTCTTC CASSPAPITYNEQFF
TRBJ2-7 TRBD2 TRBV6-1 once TGTGCCAGCAGCCCATCAGCGGGGCCAGACGAGCAGTACTTC CASSPSAGPDEQYF
TRBJ2-1 . TRBV25-1 . TGTGCCAGCAGTGAAAGCGGAGCCTACAATGAGCAGTTCTTC CASSESGAYNEQFF
TRBJ1-4 . TRBV5-1 once TGCGCCAGCAGCTTGTATGGGGCGGGAGGTGAAAAACTGTTTTTT CASSLYGAGGEKLFF
TRBJ2-5 . TRBV9 . TGTGCCAGCAGCGTTGACACGTACCCGGGGGAGACCCAGTACTTC CASSVDTYPGETQYF
TRBJ2-7 . TRBV30 . TGTGCCTGGACCAAGGGGGTGTCCTACGAGCAGTACTTC CAWTKGVSYEQYF
TRBJ2-7 . TRBV27 . TGTGCCAGCAGTTTATGGGCCAGCTCCTACGAGCAGTACTTC CASSLWASSYEQYF
TRBJ1-1 TRBD1 TRBV6-1 . TGTGCCAGCAGACTGGACAGGGAGACTGAAGCTTTCTTT CASRLDRETEAFF
TRBJ1-1 . TRBV28 . TGTGCCGGCAGTTCCACAGGGAGATGGGCAGGGGAAGCTTTCTTT CAGSSTGRWAGEAFF
TRBJ2-5 TRBD2 TRBV9 . TGTGCCAGCAGCGTGGGACTAGCGGGAGGGTCTGGAGAGACCCAGTACTTC CASSVGLAGGSGETQYF
TRBJ1-1 . TRBV9 . TGTGCCAGCAGCGTAGGGACAGCCAACACTGAAGCTTTCTTT CASSVGTANTEAFF
TRBJ1-1 . TRBV19 . TGTGCCAGTAGTCCGGGTTCCCCTGAAGCTTTCTTT CASSPGSPEAFF
TRBJ1-1 . TRBV7-9 . TGTGCCAGCAGCTTTGTCGGGAACACTGAAGCTTTCTTT CASSFVGNTEAFF
TRBJ1-2 . TRBV2 once TGTGCCAGCAGTGGTCGGGACCCAGGAACTACCTTC CASSGRDPGTTF
TRBJ2-5 . TRBV28 . TGTGCCAGCAGTTCGATTGGGAGTTTGGGGGAGACCCAGTACTTC CASSSIGSLGETQYF
TRBJ2-1 . TRBV11-3 . TGTGCCAGCAGCCAGAGCTGGAGGGCCGGGAATGAGCAGTTCTTC CASSQSWRAGNEQFF
TRBJ2-4 TRBD2 TRBV14 . TGTGCCAGCAGCCAAGGAGGAGCGGGAGGGGAAGCCAAAAACATTCAGTACTTC CASSQGGAGGEAKNIQYF
TRBJ2-4 TRBD2 TRBV7-2 . TGTGCCAGCAGTCAAACCCCGGGACTAGCGAACATTCAGTACTTC CASSQTPGLANIQYF
TRBJ1-4 . TRBV28 . TGTGCCAGCAGCTACATCGGTGGGGCCAGCCAATGGGAAAAACTGTTTTTT CASSYIGGASQWEKLFF
TRBJ1-3 . TRBV9 . TGTGCCAGCAGCGTAGGATCCGGAAACACCATATATTTT CASSVGSGNTIYF
TRBJ2-1 . TRBV5-1 . TGCGCCAGCAGCTTTGGTGTTGGGACTGCCGCCTACAATGAGCAGTTCTTC CASSFGVGTAAYNEQFF
TRBJ1-4 TRBD1 TRBV6-6 . TGTGCCAGCAGCAGGGGGACGGCCCTTAATGAAAAACTGTTTTTT CASSRGTALNEKLFF
TRBJ1-4 . TRBV4-1 . TGCGCCAGCAGCCAGGCCCCTTTTGAAAAACTGTTTTTT CASSQAPFEKLFF
TRBJ2-2 TRBD2 TRBV10-3 . TGTGCCATCAGCGTTCCTAGCGGCAACACCGGGGAGCTGTTTTTT CAISVPSGNTGELFF